These 22 T cell receptor beta chains originate from one sample sequenced in a study of blood T cell repertoires in COVID-19. Data came from immunoSEQ multiplex PCR; TCRdb stores just in-frame clones and leaves some out. This sample yields some 350,000 clones, of which about 90% are seen a single time; under 6.5% belongs to the top ten. The specimen was peripheral blood. Every receptor here comes from a woman in her forties or fifties with COVID-19, enrolled during active disease.

The chain employs TRBV9 and TRBJ2-7; TRBD2 matches 9 bases. Germline CDR1 SGDLS, CDR2 YYNGEE. V was pared by 0 bases and J by 2 bases, with 6 bases of the junction left unmatched. The length of the CDR3 is 16 residues. CDR3 amino acids: CASSVGLAGSPYEQYF. The CDR3 coding sequence is TGTGCCAGCAGCGTAGGGCTAGCGGGATCCCCCTACGAGCAGTACTTC.

This sequence joins TRBV18 and TRBJ2-5; tentative D call: TRBD1 (6 bases). This CDR3 has 15 residues. V lost 0 bases and J lost 3, with 11 bases in between. Germline V CDR1 and CDR2: KGHSH, LQKENI. CDR3 DNA: TGTGCCAGCTCACCACCCCACAGGGTCGAAGAGACCCAGTACTTC. Translating gives CASSPPHRVEETQYF.

The sample holds one count of this clone. V gene TRBV5-5 combines with J gene TRBJ2-1; 7 positions match TRBD2. The CDR3 is made up of 15 amino acids. CDR1 and CDR2 from the germline V gene are SGHKS and YYEKEE (reference sequence). J was trimmed by 7 bases and V by 1 base; bases with no gene match: 8. CDR3 DNA sequence: TGTGCCAGCAGCTTGACGGCGGGAGAAAGAAATGAGCAGTTCTTC. Its protein product is CASSLTAGERNEQFF.

The chain recombines TRBV4-1 with TRBJ1-2; TRBD1 matches at 8 bases. Germline CDR1 reads MGHRA; CDR2 reads YSYEKL. This CDR3 contains 15 residues. Losses at the gene ends were 2 bases for V and 5 bases for J; bases not matched to a gene: 7. The CDR3 reads CASSQNRDRRYGYTF. The CDR3 DNA is TGCGCCAGCAGCCAAAACCGGGACAGGAGGTATGGCTACACCTTC.

This clone has a single count. The rearrangement links TRBV12-3 or TRBV12-4 to TRBJ2-3; no clear D. The CDR3 length is 12 residues. V was cut by 4 bases and J by 3 bases, with 5 bases left in between. The CDR3 sequence: CASSSGTDTQYF. For the CDR3, the DNA is TGTGCCAGCAGTTCCGGGACAGATACGCAGTATTTT.

This chain uses TRBV28 with TRBJ1-1; 7 bases line up with TRBD1. V gave up 7 bases and J gave up 3 bases; unmatched junction bases: 5. Germline V CDR1 and CDR2: MDHEN, SYDVKM. CDR3 length equals 13 residues. CDR3 region: CASTLQGDTEAFF. The CDR3 region has the DNA TGTGCCAGCACCCTCCAGGGGGACACTGAAGCTTTCTTT.

The chain has TRBV2 and TRBJ1-1; D ambiguous. The V end lost 5 bases, the J end lost 1 base, and 11 bases lay between the germline ends. The CDR3 consists of 14 residues. Germline CDR1 and CDR2: SNHLY and FYNNEI. Here the CDR3 reads CASSYNIRNTEAFF. CDR3 bases: TGTGCCAGCAGTTATAATATCCGGAACACTGAAGCTTTCTTT. Looking up the rest from reference TRBV2 and TRBJ1-1 gives the full variable domain: EPEVTQTPSHQVTQMGQEVILRCVPISNHLYFYWYRQILGQKVEFLVSFYNNEISEKSEIFDDQFSVERPDGSNFTLKIRSTKLEDSAMYFCASSYNIRNTEAFFGQGTRLTVV.

This chain links TRBV25-1 with TRBJ1-3; 7 bases align to TRBD1. Germline-derived CDR1 and CDR2 are MGHDK and SYGVNS. The CDR3 totals 13 residues. J lost 4 bases, V lost 6 bases, and 3 bases had no gene match. The chain's CDR3 is CASSRDSGNTIYF. The CDR3 nucleotides read TGTGCCAGCAGCCGGGACAGCGGAAACACCATATATTTT.

V usage is TRBV19 and J usage is TRBJ1-1, with 9 bases aligning to TRBD1. The CDR3 totals 13 residues. Trimming took 10 bases from V and 7 from J; bases not matched to a gene: 10. Per the germline V gene, CDR1 is LNHDA and CDR2 is SQIVND (reference sequence). This chain's CDR3 is CATQPTGGGEAFF. The CDR3 DNA is TGTGCCACCCAGCCCACAGGGGGCGGTGAAGCTTTCTTT. Based on the CDR3 plus reference TRBV19 and TRBJ1-1, the full variable domain is DGGITQSPKYLFRKEGQNVTLSCEQNLNHDAMYWYRQDPGQGLRLIYYSQIVNDFQKGDIAEGYSVSREKKESFPLTVTSAQKNPTAFYLCATQPTGGGEAFFGQGTRLTVV.

The chain employs TRBV12-3 or TRBV12-4 and TRBJ2-1; 7 bases line up with TRBD1. CDR3 length equals 13 residues. With 7 bases clipped from V and 0 bases from J, the junction kept 0 bases outside the gene matches. CDR3 residues: CASNRGSYNEQFF. CDR3 sequence (DNA): TGTGCCAGCAACAGGGGCTCCTACAATGAGCAGTTCTTC.

This clone was counted once. V and J are TRBV6-5 and TRBJ1-3, with TRBD1 as a possible D gene (5 bases). Germline V gene data show CDR1 as MNHEY and CDR2 as SVGAGI. V was cut by 5 bases and J by 2 bases, with 13 bases left in between. This CDR3 contains 15 residues. The CDR3 DNA follows: TGTGCCAGCAGTCGCTTTGGGGGGGCTGGAAACACCATATATTTT. Translation: CASSRFGGAGNTIYF.

The genes are TRBV27 and TRBJ1-2; D gene ambiguous. The CDR3 is 13 amino acids. The germline V gene encodes CDR1 MNHEY and CDR2 SMNVEV (reference sequence). The V and J ends lost 2 bases and 7 bases respectively, with 11 bases between them. In DNA form, the CDR3 reads TGTGCCAGCAGTTTAAGCGTTTTTAGTGGCTACACCTTC. This translates into CASSLSVFSGYTF.

The CDR3 DNA reads TGTGCCAGCAGCCCCGAGGGGCTAGCGGGCGCAGGTGTAGAGACCCAGTACTTC. Its protein is CASSPEGLAGAGVETQYF. The chain links TRBV9 to TRBJ2-5; the match to TRBD2 covers 8 bases. The V gene end was trimmed by 4 bases and the J gene end by 4 bases; junction bases not matched to a gene: 18. CDR1 is SGDLS, CDR2 YYNGEE, per germline. This CDR3 has 18 residues. The complete variable domain, with remaining parts taken from reference TRBV9 and TRBJ2-5, reads DSGVTQTPKHLITATGQRVTLRCSPRSGDLSVYWYQQSLDQGLQFLIQYYNGEERAKGNILERFSAQQFPDLHSELNLSSLELGDSALYFCASSPEGLAGAGVETQYFGPGTRLLVL.

V usage is TRBV4-2 and J usage is TRBJ2-7, with 7 bases fitting TRBD2. Unmatched junction bases numbered 5, after V lost 0 bases and J lost 6 bases. The CDR3 spans 14 residues. Germline lookup yields CDR1 LGHNA and CDR2 YNFKEQ. The DNA of the CDR3 is TGTGCCAGCAGCCAAGAAGCTAGCGGCCTCGAGCAGTACTTC. Encoded protein: CASSQEASGLEQYF.

V is TRBV19 and J is TRBJ2-1, with D possibly matching TRBD1 (5 bases). Germline-derived CDR1 and CDR2 are LNHDA and SQIVND (reference sequence). The CDR3 loop spans 14 amino acids. Trimming removed 6 bases from V and 5 bases from J, with 14 bases in between. This chain's CDR3 is CASSNLRGDNEQFF. As DNA, the CDR3 is TGTGCCAGTAGCAACCTTAGGGGTGACAATGAGCAGTTCTTC.

The V call is TRBV7-2, the J call TRBJ1-5; D uncertain. Trimming took 1 base from V and 4 from J, leaving 14 bases between them. This CDR3 spans 16 amino acids. Germline V gives CDR1 SGHTA, CDR2 FQGNSA. The CDR3 DNA follows: TGTGCCAGCAGCTTAGTTGGCGGGCCGACGAATCAGCCCCAGCATTTT. It translates to CASSLVGGPTNQPQHF.

J is TRBJ2-3 and V is TRBV7-6; 13 positions agree with TRBD2. The junction had 3 bases not matched to a gene; V was cut back by 1 base and J by 5 bases. Germline CDR1 and CDR2: SGHVS and FNYEAQ. This CDR3 spans 16 amino acids. In DNA, the CDR3 is TGTGCCAGCAGCTTAGGACTAGCGGGAGGATTAGATACGCAGTATTTT. Its protein product is CASSLGLAGGLDTQYF.

The CDR3 here is CTSSHRGSPSEKLFF. CDR3 coding DNA: TGCACCAGCAGCCATAGGGGCAGTCCAAGCGAAAAACTGTTTTTT. The gene calls are TRBV1 and TRBJ1-4; TRBD1 reflects the table's D call only, with no check against the DNA. TRBV1 is designated a pseudogene. The CDR3 totals 15 residues.

The gene calls are TRBV11-3 and TRBJ2-7; TRBD1 matches at 11 bases. J gave up 6 bases and V 1 base, and 8 bases lay outside the gene matches. CDR1 and CDR2 from the germline V gene are SGHNT and YENEEA. This CDR3 comprises 16 residues. This CDR3 reads CASSLASPGQGGEQYF. In nucleotides, the CDR3 is TGTGCCAGCAGCTTAGCTTCCCCGGGACAGGGGGGCGAGCAGTACTTC.

The chain joins TRBV11-3 to TRBJ2-3; the D gene is possibly TRBD2 (5 bases). CDR3 length: 18 amino acids. Germline assignment: CDR1 SGHNT and CDR2 YENEEA. Trimming shortened V by 1 base and J by 1 base, and 18 bases separated the two germline ends. The CDR3 loop is CASSLGVVRGSGTDTQYF. The CDR3 region has the DNA TGTGCCAGCAGCTTAGGTGTCGTCCGGGGTTCCGGCACAGATACGCAGTATTTT.

The gene calls are TRBV7-2 and TRBJ1-6; TRBD1 might be the D (6 bases). The V gene's germline CDR1 is SGHTA and CDR2 FQGNSA. The CDR3 covers 15 residues. Trimming left V 6 bases short and J 5 bases short, with 14 bases between. The CDR3 DNA reads TGTGCCAGCAGTCGATCACGGACAGATAATTCACCCCTCCACTTT. Its protein is CASSRSRTDNSPLHF.

The rearrangement links TRBV27 to TRBJ1-1; 7 bases fit TRBD1. Germline V gene lookup returns CDR1 MNHEY and CDR2 SMNVEV (reference sequence). CDR3 length: 15 amino acids. Unmatched junction bases numbered 12, after V lost 5 bases and J lost 6 bases. The CDR3 DNA reads TGTGCCAGCAGTACCCTGGGACAGAATTTTGCTGAAGCTTTCTTT. This codes for CASSTLGQNFAEAFF.